This record looks at one TCR beta chain sequence and its context. No antigen is known for it. No base quality values were provided; no much bigger clone lies one nucleotide off. This entry belongs to a study of blood T cell repertoires in COVID-19 (TCRdb year 2020). Describing the broader study: Samples from collaborators originated in the United States, Italy and Spain and spanned both the acute and convalescent phases of COVID-19. The material from the prospective study consisted of cDNA or gDNA derived from T cells, B-cell-depleted T cells, or PBMCs. The repertoires were released in a freely available public database meant as a resource for research on the immune response to SARS-CoV-2. The dataset comprised deeply sampled blood TCRbeta repertoires from subjects exposed to, actively infected with, or recovered from COVID-19. Nearly every sample came with metadata listing a de-identified subject ID, COVID-19 status, age in years and sex. Where available, HLA class I and class II types were obtained from metadata supplied by the sample provider rather than from assay-based typing. Samples were obtained from the ongoing ImmuneRACE study (first 160 participants) and from about 1,300 subjects provided by 6 global collaborators.

The research as a whole found: The amount of clinical and demographic metadata varied by source and participant and was provided uncurated.

Whole blood was collected in K2EDTA tubes by collaborating institutions according to the institutions' own protocols. For TCRbeta analysis, collaborator samples were shipped as frozen whole blood, as isolated PBMCs, or as DNA extracted from either sample type. The immunoSEQ Assay, a bias-controlled multiplex PCR, was used to amplify TCRbeta CDR3 regions from genomic DNA. Processing in the source paper ran as follows. The number of nucleated cells in each sample was estimated by amplification of reference gene primers within the assay. To quantify the absolute abundance of each unique TCRbeta CDR3 rearrangement, sequence reads were collapsed and filtered. For each sample, productive Simpson clonality was calculated as the square root of Simpson's diversity index over productive rearrangements. As stored in TCRdb, this immuneACCESS dataset retains in-frame rearrangements with V and J assigned. A fraction of the clones does not appear; measured against another copy, unresolved V genes explain less than half of the discrepancy, and the remainder lacks a known reason. The DNA gave D and trimming, while V, J and clone size come from that table. This sample gives a few hundred thousand clones in total; 65% to 85% of them show up just once. The ten largest clones capture 13% of the sample.

V and J are truncated by 1 base and 4 bases respectively, leaving an intervening sequence of 19 bases. The CDR3 sequence holds 17 residues, the cysteine and phenylalanine included. The entry retains the CDR3 DNA only, 51 bases that are in frame from base 1. For CDR1 and CDR2, the germline V gene (reference sequence) lists LNHDA and SQIVND. The receptor comes from a human donor in a cohort sampled during active COVID-19. The sequenced sample was peripheral blood. The sequence is built from TRBV19 and TRBJ2-5; TRBD2 could be the D gene, as 6 bases match. In nucleotide form, the sequence is TGTGCCAGTAGTATAGCCGAACAGCACGGGGGTGGAGAGACCCAGTACTTC. It encodes CASSIAEQHGGGETQYF.